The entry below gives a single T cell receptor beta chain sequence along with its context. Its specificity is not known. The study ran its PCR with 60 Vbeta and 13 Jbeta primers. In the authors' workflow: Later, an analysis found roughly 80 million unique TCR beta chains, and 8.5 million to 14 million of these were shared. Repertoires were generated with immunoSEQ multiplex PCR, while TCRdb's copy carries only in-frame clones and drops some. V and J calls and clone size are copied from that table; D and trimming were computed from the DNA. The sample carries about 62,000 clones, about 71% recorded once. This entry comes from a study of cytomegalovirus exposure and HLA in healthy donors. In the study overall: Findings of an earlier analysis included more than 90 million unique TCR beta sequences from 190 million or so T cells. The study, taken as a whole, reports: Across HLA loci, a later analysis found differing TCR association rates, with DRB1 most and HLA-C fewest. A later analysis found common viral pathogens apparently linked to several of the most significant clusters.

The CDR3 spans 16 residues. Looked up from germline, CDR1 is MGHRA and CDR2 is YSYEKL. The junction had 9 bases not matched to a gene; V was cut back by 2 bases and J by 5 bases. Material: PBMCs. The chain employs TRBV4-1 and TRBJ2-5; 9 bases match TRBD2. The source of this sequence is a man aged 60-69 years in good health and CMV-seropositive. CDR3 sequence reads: CASSQRERGAPETQYF. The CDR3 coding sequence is TGCGCCAGCAGCCAACGAGAGCGGGGGGCCCCCGAGACCCAGTACTTC.